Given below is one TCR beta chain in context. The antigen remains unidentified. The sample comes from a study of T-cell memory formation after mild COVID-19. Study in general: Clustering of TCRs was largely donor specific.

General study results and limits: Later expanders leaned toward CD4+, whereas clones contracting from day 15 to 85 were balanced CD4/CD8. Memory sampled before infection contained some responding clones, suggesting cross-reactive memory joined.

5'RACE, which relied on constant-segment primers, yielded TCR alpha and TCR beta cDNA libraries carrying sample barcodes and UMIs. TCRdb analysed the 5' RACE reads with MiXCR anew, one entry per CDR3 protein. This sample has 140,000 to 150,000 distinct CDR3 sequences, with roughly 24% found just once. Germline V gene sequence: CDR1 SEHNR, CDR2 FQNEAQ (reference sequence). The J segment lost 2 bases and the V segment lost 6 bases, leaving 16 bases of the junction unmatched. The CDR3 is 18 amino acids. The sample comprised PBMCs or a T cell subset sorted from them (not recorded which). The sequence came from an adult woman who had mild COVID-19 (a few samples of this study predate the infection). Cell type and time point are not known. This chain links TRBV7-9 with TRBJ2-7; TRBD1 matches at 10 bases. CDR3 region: CASSPGTGDSGKTYEQYF. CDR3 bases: TGTGCCAGCAGTCCCGGGACAGGGGATTCGGGGAAGACCTACGAGCAGTACTTC.